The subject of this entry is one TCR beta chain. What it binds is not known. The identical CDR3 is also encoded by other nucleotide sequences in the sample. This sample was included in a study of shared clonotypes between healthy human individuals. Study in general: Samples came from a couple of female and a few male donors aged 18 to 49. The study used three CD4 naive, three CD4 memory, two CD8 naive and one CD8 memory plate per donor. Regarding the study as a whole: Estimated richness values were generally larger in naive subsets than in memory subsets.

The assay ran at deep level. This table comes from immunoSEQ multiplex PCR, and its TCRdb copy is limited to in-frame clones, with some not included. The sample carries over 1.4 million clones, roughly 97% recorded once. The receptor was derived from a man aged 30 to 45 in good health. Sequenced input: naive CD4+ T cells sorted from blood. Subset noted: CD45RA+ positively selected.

Written as DNA, the CDR3 is TGCAGTGCTAGCCGGGGCGAGCAGTACTTC. This translates into CSASRGEQYF. The chain carries TRBV20-1 and TRBJ2-7; D possibly corresponds to TRBD2 (5 bases). V was cut by 3 bases and J by 6 bases, with 6 bases left in between. The CDR3 sequence is 10 residues long. CDR1 is DFQATT and CDR2 is SNEGSKA in the germline V gene (reference sequence).